Below, 20 T cell receptor beta chains from the same sample are listed, as sequenced in a study of cytomegalovirus exposure and HLA in healthy donors. Researchers ran the PCR with 60 Vbeta and 13 Jbeta primers. Generated by immunoSEQ multiplex PCR, the TCRdb table keeps only in-frame clones and is missing some. The table has some 160,000 clones, 75% to 90% seen once; the top ten hold 1.5%. The sample taken for sequencing was PBMCs. The receptor source for this set is a woman between 18 and 29 years old in good health and CMV-seronegative.

The rearrangement joins TRBV10-3 to TRBJ1-1; perhaps TRBD1 as D (6 bases). Germline V lookup: CDR1 ENHRY, CDR2 SYGVKD. The CDR3 is made up of 13 amino acids. V shed 6 bases and J shed 5 bases, with 13 bases lying between them. CDR3 in DNA: TGTGCCATCAGATTACAGGGTGAAACTGAAGCTTTCTTT. Encoded protein: CAIRLQGETEAFF.

As concerns this clone: A junction boundary mismatches the germline segment, possibly from a read error. The rearrangement uses TRBV5-1 and TRBJ2-6; maybe TRBD1 (5 bases). In germline, CDR1 is SGHRS, CDR2 YFSETQ. This CDR3 contains 16 residues. CDR3 loop: CASSLDGPSGANGLTF. The DNA of the CDR3 is TGCGCCAGCAGCTTGGACGGACCTTCTGGGGCCAACGGCCTGACTTTC.

Here the CDR3 reads CASSGDSGGYGYTF. For the CDR3, the DNA is TGCGCCAGCAGCGGAGACTCAGGGGGCTATGGCTACACCTTC. The V and J genes are TRBV5-1 and TRBJ1-2; 7 bases agree with TRBD1. Per germline, CDR1 SGHRS and CDR2 YFSETQ. V gave up 4 bases and J gave up 4 bases; unmatched junction bases: 7. There are 14 residues in the CDR3.

Notes on this clone: The junction departs from the called germline gene at one end, perhaps through a read error. V usage is TRBV10-1 and J usage is TRBJ2-6; tentative D call: TRBD1 (5 bases). The CDR3 is 15 amino acids. The germline CDR1 and CDR2 sequences are WNHNN and SYGVQD (reference sequence). Written as DNA, the CDR3 is TGCGCCAGCAGTGAATCCTTCTCTGGGGCCAACGGCCTGACTTTC. Encoded protein: CASSESFSGANGLTF.

The V gene is TRBV5-1, the J gene TRBJ1-3, with 11 bases lining up with TRBD1. Germline V gene sequence: CDR1 SGHRS, CDR2 YFSETQ. There are 16 residues in the CDR3. The V and J ends lost 2 bases and 2 bases, in that order; junction bases with no gene match: 3. CDR3 residues: CASSLGQGAPGNTIYF. The DNA for the CDR3 is TGCGCCAGCAGCTTAGGACAGGGGGCGCCTGGAAACACCATATATTTT.

This clone was recorded only once. The gene calls are TRBV30 and TRBJ1-1; D gene unclear. CDR1 is GTSNPN and CDR2 is SVGIG in the germline V gene (reference sequence). CDR3 size: 11 residues. Deletions cut 2 bases from V and 6 bases from J, with 7 bases between. Here the CDR3 DNA reads TGTGCCTGGAGTCCCCGGGCTGAAGCTTTCTTT. The encoded protein is CAWSPRAEAFF.

A few counts support this clone. The chain recombines TRBV12-5 with TRBJ2-7; 14 bases fit TRBD2. This CDR3 has 13 amino acids. V gave up 8 bases and J gave up 7 bases; unmatched junction bases: 4. CDR1 is LGHNT and CDR2 is FRNRAP in the germline V gene. The CDR3 protein is CASKGLAGEEQYF. In nucleotides, the CDR3 is TGTGCTAGTAAGGGACTAGCGGGGGAAGAGCAGTACTTC.

The V gene is TRBV7-2, the J gene TRBJ2-5, with D uncertain. Germline CDR1 is SGHTA and CDR2 is FQGNSA. This CDR3 contains 13 residues. Trimming shortened V by 2 bases and J by 2 bases, and 6 bases separated the two germline ends. CDR3 sequence reads: CASSLFRQETQYF. DNA for the CDR3: TGTGCCAGCAGCTTATTTCGGCAAGAGACCCAGTACTTC.

The chain employs TRBV6-5 and TRBJ1-2; TRBD1 matches 9 bases. The CDR3 loop spans 13 amino acids. The V gene end was trimmed by 8 bases and the J gene end by 2 bases; junction bases not matched to a gene: 3. The germline gives CDR1 MNHEY, CDR2 SVGAGI. In nucleotides, the CDR3 is TGTGCCAGCTGGACAGGGGCGAACTATGGCTACACCTTC. This codes for CASWTGANYGYTF.

This chain links TRBV5-1 with TRBJ1-3, with a possible D match to TRBD1 (5 bases). The CDR3 consists of 15 residues. Germline V gives CDR1 SGHRS, CDR2 YFSETQ. V was shortened by 5 bases and J by 0 bases, with 12 bases between the two germline ends. CDR3 sequence (DNA): TGCGCCAGCAGTAGGGGTGACAGCTCTGGAAACACCATATATTTT. Translated, it gives CASSRGDSSGNTIYF.

The CDR3 nucleotides read TGTGCCACCAGCAGAGATGGGACAGTGGTTTCTCAGCCCCAGCATTTT. Its protein product is CATSRDGTVVSQPQHF. This chain connects TRBV15 to TRBJ1-5; TRBD1 matches 7 bases. The germline gives CDR1 LNHNV, CDR2 YYDKDF (reference sequence). V was clipped by 0 bases and J by 6 bases; unmatched bases: 8. The CDR3 has 16 residues.

The chain joins TRBV5-4 to TRBJ2-2; no reliable D call. The CDR3 has 14 residues. Germline lookup yields CDR1 SGHNT and CDR2 YYREEE (reference sequence). Trimming left V 0 bases short and J 6 bases short, with 9 bases between. CDR3 bases: TGTGCCAGCAGCTTGGCCGACTTCTCCGGGGAGCTGTTTTTT. Its protein is CASSLADFSGELFF.

A note on this clone: The identical CDR3 is also encoded by other nucleotide sequences in the sample. The V and J genes are TRBV6-5 and TRBJ1-1; the match to TRBD1 covers 10 bases. The CDR3 is 15 amino acids. Germline values: CDR1 MNHEY, CDR2 SVGAGI. The V gene end was trimmed by 0 bases and the J gene end by 3 bases; junction bases not matched to a gene: 1. The CDR3 is CASSYSGQGDTEAFF. As DNA, the CDR3 is TGTGCCAGCAGTTACTCAGGACAGGGGGACACTGAAGCTTTCTTT.

The chain has TRBV6-5 and TRBJ2-5; 8 positions match TRBD2. The CDR3 spans 15 residues. Per germline, CDR1 MNHEY and CDR2 SVGAGI. V was clipped by 7 bases and J by 4 bases; unmatched bases: 11. The CDR3 DNA is TGTGCCAGCACCCCTACTTTAGCGGGGCGAGAGACCCAGTACTTC. It encodes CASTPTLAGRETQYF.

The chain is built from TRBV7-6 and TRBJ1-1; D is perhaps TRBD1 (6 bases). The CDR3 length is 15 residues. V lost 1 base to trimming and J lost 1 base, with 10 bases between them. Looked up from germline, CDR1 is SGHVS and CDR2 is FNYEAQ. The CDR3 DNA follows: TGTGCCAGCAGCTTAGTGGTCAGGGGGAACACTGAAGCTTTCTTT. Its translation: CASSLVVRGNTEAFF.

V and J are TRBV10-2 and TRBJ2-1, with unresolved D. Germline V gene data show CDR1 as WSHSY and CDR2 as SAAADI. V gave up 6 bases and J gave up 5 bases, with 8 bases separating them. This CDR3 is built from 12 residues. The CDR3, as DNA: TGCGCCAGCAGCCCGGTTGACAATGAGCAGTTCTTC. This sequence encodes CASSPVDNEQFF.

About this clone itself: A junction end diverges from the germline sequence, so it may reflect a read error. The genes are TRBV7-9 and TRBJ2-7; TRBD2 matches 7 bases. The CDR3 is 13 residues long. CDR1 is SEHNR, CDR2 FQNEAQ, per germline (reference sequence). The CDR3 loop reads CSSTSAASYEQYF. The CDR3 coding sequence is TGTTCCAGCACTAGCGCGGCCTCCTACGAGCAGTACTTC.

The CDR3 loop reads CASSRDRGSNQPQHF. CDR3 sequence (DNA): TGTGCCAGCAGCCGTGACAGGGGTAGCAATCAGCCCCAGCATTTT. The rearrangement uses TRBV6-1 and TRBJ1-5; TRBD1 aligns across 8 bases. This CDR3 is built from 15 residues. The V gene end was trimmed by 6 bases and the J gene end by 0 bases; junction bases not matched to a gene: 4. The germline V gene has CDR1 MNHNS and CDR2 SASEGT.

The chain combines TRBV7-9 with TRBJ1-4; tentative D call: TRBD1 (6 bases). V lost 5 bases to trimming and J lost 0 bases, with 13 bases between them. There are 16 residues in the CDR3. Germline CDR1 reads SEHNR; CDR2 reads FQNEAQ (reference sequence). The CDR3 spells CASSKTGLATNEKLFF. The CDR3 DNA reads TGTGCCAGCAGCAAAACAGGGCTTGCAACTAATGAAAAACTGTTTTTT.

The rearrangement links TRBV11-3 to TRBJ2-2; D call uncertain. Trimming left V 7 bases short and J 3 bases short, with 6 bases between. Germline loops: CDR1 SGHNT, CDR2 YENEEA. The length of the CDR3 is 12 residues. The CDR3 here is CASTADTGELFF. CDR3 coding DNA: TGTGCCAGCACCGCGGACACCGGGGAGCTGTTTTTT.